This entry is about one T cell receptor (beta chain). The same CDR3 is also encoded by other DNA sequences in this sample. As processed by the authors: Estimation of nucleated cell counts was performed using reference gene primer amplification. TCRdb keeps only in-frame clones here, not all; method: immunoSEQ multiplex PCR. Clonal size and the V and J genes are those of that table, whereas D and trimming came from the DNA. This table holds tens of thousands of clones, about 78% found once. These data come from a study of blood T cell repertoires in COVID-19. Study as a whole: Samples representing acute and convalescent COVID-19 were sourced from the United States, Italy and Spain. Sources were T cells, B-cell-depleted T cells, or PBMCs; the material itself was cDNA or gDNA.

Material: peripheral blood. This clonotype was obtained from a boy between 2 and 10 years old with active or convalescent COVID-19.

The CDR3, as DNA: TGTGCCAGCAGCGTAGAGGGGCAGAACACTGAAGCTTTCTTT. Encoded protein: CASSVEGQNTEAFF. The chain has TRBV9 and TRBJ1-1; weak D call: TRBD1 (5 bases). The CDR3 has 14 residues. Trimming left V 0 bases short and J 1 base short, with 7 bases between. Looked up from germline, CDR1 is SGDLS and CDR2 is YYNGEE.